Following are 10 T cell receptor beta chains from one sample sequenced in a study of blood T cell repertoires in COVID-19. Method: immunoSEQ multiplex PCR; TCRdb's copy keeps in-frame clones and lacks some. The sample lists 140,000 to 150,000 clones; around 87% were seen once. The specimen was peripheral blood. The receptors come from a man aged 80 or over with acute or convalescent COVID-19.

J is TRBJ1-1 and V is TRBV5-1; TRBD1 agrees at 7 bases. From germline, CDR1 is SGHRS and CDR2 YFSETQ. The CDR3 has 15 amino acids. The J segment lost 4 bases and the V segment lost 4 bases, leaving 10 bases of the junction unmatched. The CDR3 DNA is TGCGCCAGCAGCCTAGGGACAGAGAGGGTCACTGAAGCTTTCTTT. This translates into CASSLGTERVTEAFF.

This chain joins TRBV6-2 or TRBV6-3 and TRBJ2-7; perhaps TRBD1 as D (6 bases). Between the trimmed V and J ends, which lost 2 bases and 4 bases, there was a span of 12 bases. Per the germline V gene, CDR1 is MNHEY and CDR2 is SVGEGT. The CDR3 sequence is 14 residues long. CDR3 DNA sequence: TGTGCCAGCAGTTACCTCCAGGACAGTTACGAGCAGTACTTC. This sequence encodes CASSYLQDSYEQYF.

This clone was found once. This rearrangement joins TRBV2 to TRBJ1-2; maybe TRBD1 (6 bases). The germline V and J ends were trimmed by 4 bases and 7 bases, with 16 bases remaining between them. CDR1 and CDR2 from the germline V gene are SNHLY and FYNNEI. The CDR3 is made up of 14 amino acids. DNA for the CDR3: TGTGCCAGCAGTGTGCGGGGGCGTGCTGGTGGCTACACCTTC. This encodes CASSVRGRAGGYTF.

The chain recombines TRBV11-2 with TRBJ2-3, with D hard to call. There are 12 residues in the CDR3. Germline loops: CDR1 SGHAT, CDR2 FQNNGV. V lost 1 base, J lost 3 bases, and 2 bases lay in between. In DNA form, the CDR3 reads TGTGCCAGCAGCTTAGCGACAGATACGCAGTATTTT. This encodes CASSLATDTQYF.

V usage is TRBV7-8 and J usage is TRBJ1-4; D uncertain. Germline V gene data show CDR1 as SGHVS and CDR2 as FQNEAQ. Trimming took 5 bases from V and 8 from J, leaving 18 bases between them. CDR3 size: 15 residues. The CDR3 loop reads CASSLSRGVDEKLFF. The CDR3 DNA follows: TGTGCCAGCAGCCTCTCACGGGGTGTGGACGAAAAACTGTTTTTT.

V is TRBV9 and J is TRBJ1-2; a weak D match, TRBD1 (6 bases). Germline assignment: CDR1 SGDLS and CDR2 YYNGEE. The CDR3 covers 13 residues. Between the trimmed V and J ends, which lost 3 bases and 6 bases, there was a span of 12 bases. The CDR3 reads CASSAGQSDGYTF. The CDR3 DNA is TGTGCCAGCAGCGCTGGACAGTCCGATGGCTACACCTTC.

The V call is TRBV5-8, the J call TRBJ2-5, with 10 bases identical to TRBD2. The CDR3 is made up of 16 amino acids. The V and J ends lost 0 bases and 5 bases, in that order; junction bases with no gene match: 7. CDR1 is SGHTS and CDR2 is YDEGEE in the germline V gene. The CDR3, as DNA: TGTGCCAGCAGCTTGGAGAGCGGGAGGGCCTCGGAGACCCAGTACTTC. This codes for CASSLESGRASETQYF.

The rearrangement joins TRBV10-2 to TRBJ1-6, with D possibly TRBD1 on 5 matching bases. This CDR3 comprises 13 residues. Germline-derived CDR1 and CDR2 are WSHSY and SAAADI. The ends were cut back, 6 bases at V and 6 bases at J, with 9 bases in the middle. Here the CDR3 DNA reads TGCGCCAGCAGCCACAGGACTAATTCACCCCTCCACTTT. It yields the protein CASSHRTNSPLHF.

The CDR3 is CASSSFRDRYTGELFF. CDR3 in DNA: TGTGCCAGCAGCTCGTTCCGGGACAGGTACACCGGGGAGCTGTTTTTT. The chain employs TRBV7-9 and TRBJ2-2, with 8 bases matching TRBD1. The CDR3 is 16 amino acids. Germline loops: CDR1 SEHNR, CDR2 FQNEAQ (reference sequence). V shed 4 bases and J 3 bases; nucleotides not matched to a gene: 7. Filled out from reference TRBV7-9 and TRBJ2-2, the complete variable domain reads DTGVSQNPRHKITKRGQNVTFRCDPISEHNRLYWYRQTLGQGPEFLTYFQNEAQLEKSRLLSDRFSAERPKGSFSTLEIQRTEQGDSAMYLCASSSFRDRYTGELFFGEGSRLTVL.

The chain recombines TRBV5-6 with TRBJ1-1; D unclear. The V and J ends lost 2 bases and 0 bases respectively, with 11 bases between them. The CDR3 totals 15 residues. From germline, CDR1 is SGHDT and CDR2 YYEEEE. The CDR3 coding sequence is TGTGCCAGCAGCTTTCGGGTTCGAATGAACACTGAAGCTTTCTTT. Amino acids: CASSFRVRMNTEAFF.